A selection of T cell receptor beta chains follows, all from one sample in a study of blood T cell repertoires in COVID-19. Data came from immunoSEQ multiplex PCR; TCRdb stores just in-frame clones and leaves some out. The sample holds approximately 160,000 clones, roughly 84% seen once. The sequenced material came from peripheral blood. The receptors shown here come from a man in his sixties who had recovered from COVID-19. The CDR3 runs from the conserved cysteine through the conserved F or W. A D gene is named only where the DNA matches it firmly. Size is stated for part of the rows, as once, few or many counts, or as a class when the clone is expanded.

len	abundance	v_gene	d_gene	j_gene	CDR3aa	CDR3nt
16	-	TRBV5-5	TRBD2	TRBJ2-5	CASSHGTSGMRETQYF	TGTGCCAGCAGCCACGGGACTAGCGGGATGAGGGAGACCCAGTACTTC
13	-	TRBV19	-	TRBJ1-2	CASSNTGIYGYTF	TGTGCCAGTAGTAATACAGGGATCTATGGCTACACCTTC
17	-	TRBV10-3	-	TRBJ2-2	CAISESTGRRGRGELFF	TGTGCCATCAGTGAGTCGACCGGACGAAGGGGCCGCGGGGAGCTGTTTTTT
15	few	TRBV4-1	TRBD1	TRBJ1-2	CASRPHGQGQDGYTF	TGCGCCAGCAGACCACACGGACAGGGTCAGGATGGCTACACCTTC
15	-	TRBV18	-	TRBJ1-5	CASSPGGGGNQPQHF	TGTGCCAGCTCACCTGGGGGGGGAGGCAATCAGCCCCAGCATTTT
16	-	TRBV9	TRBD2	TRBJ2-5	CASSVDPSGERGTQYF	TGTGCCAGCAGCGTAGACCCTAGCGGGGAAAGGGGGACCCAGTACTTC
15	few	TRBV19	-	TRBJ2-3	CASSIEDFGIDTQYF	TGTGCCAGTAGTATAGAAGATTTCGGGATCGATACGCAGTATTTT
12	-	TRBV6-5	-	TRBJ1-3	CASRGPGNTIYF	TGTGCCAGCAGGGGGCCTGGAAACACCATATATTTT
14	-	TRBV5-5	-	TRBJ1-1	CASSLGAMNTEAFF	TGTGCCAGCAGTTTGGGGGCGATGAACACTGAAGCTTTCTTT
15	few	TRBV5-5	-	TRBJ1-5	CASSLSSAGGQPQHF	TGTGCCAGCAGCTTAAGCAGCGCGGGCGGCCAGCCCCAGCATTTT
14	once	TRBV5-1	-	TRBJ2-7	CASSLVVGDYEQYF	TGCGCCAGCAGCTTGGTCGTCGGTGACTACGAGCAGTACTTC